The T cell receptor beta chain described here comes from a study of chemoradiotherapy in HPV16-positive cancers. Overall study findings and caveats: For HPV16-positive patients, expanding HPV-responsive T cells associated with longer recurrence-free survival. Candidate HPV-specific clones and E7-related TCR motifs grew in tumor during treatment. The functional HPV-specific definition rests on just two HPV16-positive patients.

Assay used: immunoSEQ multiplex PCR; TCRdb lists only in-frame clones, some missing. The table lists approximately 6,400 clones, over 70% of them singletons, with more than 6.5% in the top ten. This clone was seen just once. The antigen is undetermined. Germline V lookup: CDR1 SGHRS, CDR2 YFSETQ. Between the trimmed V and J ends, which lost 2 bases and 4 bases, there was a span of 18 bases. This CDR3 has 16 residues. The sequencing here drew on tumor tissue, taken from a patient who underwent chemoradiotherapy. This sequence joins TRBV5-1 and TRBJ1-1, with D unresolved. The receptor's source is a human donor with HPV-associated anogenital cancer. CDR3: CASSFFRVSGSTEAFF. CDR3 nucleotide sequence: TGCGCCAGCAGCTTCTTTCGGGTGAGTGGAAGCACTGAAGCTTTCTTT.